These 23 T cell receptor beta chains were all obtained from the same sample, sequenced in a study of cytomegalovirus exposure and HLA in healthy donors. Some clones are missing from TCRdb's copy, which holds only in-frame ones; the method was immunoSEQ multiplex PCR. Here the sample spans about 110,000 clones, about nine tenths being singletons. Sequenced input: PBMCs. Receptors were obtained from a woman aged 18-35 years in good health and CMV-seronegative.

The gene calls are TRBV5-4 and TRBJ2-7; 9 nucleotides match TRBD2. The V gene end was trimmed by 3 bases and the J gene end by 4 bases; junction bases not matched to a gene: 8. This CDR3 spans 15 amino acids. CDR1 and CDR2 (germline): SGHNT, YYREEE (reference sequence). The CDR3 is CASSSYSGSMYEQYF. Written as DNA, the CDR3 is TGTGCCAGCAGCTCCTATAGCGGGAGTATGTACGAGCAGTACTTC.

The chain recombines TRBV6-1 with TRBJ2-2, with D perhaps TRBD1 (6 bases). Germline V gene lookup returns CDR1 MNHNS and CDR2 SASEGT. The V end lost 4 bases, the J end lost 4 bases, and 16 bases lay between the germline ends. CDR3 length: 16 residues. Here the CDR3 reads CASSGTEVRGTGELFF. CDR3 bases: TGTGCCAGCAGTGGGACAGAGGTACGTGGCACCGGGGAGCTGTTTTTT.

As concerns this clone: One end of the junction does not line up with germline, which may come from a read error. J is TRBJ2-3 and V is TRBV2; TRBD1 might be the D (5 bases). CDR1 and CDR2 (germline): SNHLY, FYNNEI. This CDR3 spans 14 amino acids. CDR3 sequence (DNA): TGTGCCAGCATTGAACAGGTAGTCACAGATACGCAGTATTTT. It encodes CASIEQVVTDTQYF.

The chain recombines TRBV5-1 with TRBJ2-7, with D tentatively TRBD1 (6 bases). The germline V and J ends were trimmed by 4 bases and 2 bases, with 10 bases remaining between them. CDR3 size: 13 residues. Germline V lookup: CDR1 SGHRS, CDR2 YFSETQ. CDR3 in amino acids: CASSHRDPYEQYF. The CDR3 region has the DNA TGCGCCAGCAGCCACAGGGACCCCTACGAGCAGTACTTC.

This clone was detected once. The chain employs TRBV9 and TRBJ2-5; a weak D match, TRBD1 (6 bases). The CDR3 extends over 16 amino acids. From germline, CDR1 is SGDLS and CDR2 YYNGEE. Trimming pared 4 bases from V and 4 bases from J, leaving 20 bases between. The CDR3 bases are TGTGCCAGCAGCTTCACCCCAGGGGTGAGGGGAGAGACCCAGTACTTC. This codes for CASSFTPGVRGETQYF.

The chain is built from TRBV6-1 and TRBJ2-1; tentatively, D is TRBD2 (7 bases). V lost 8 bases, J lost 7 bases, and 18 bases lay in between. This CDR3 is 14 amino acids long. CDR1 MNHNS and CDR2 SASEGT come from the germline V gene. CDR3 sequence: CASPPPGGWNEQFF. CDR3 in DNA: TGTGCCAGCCCCCCTCCGGGGGGCTGGAATGAGCAGTTCTTC.

V and J are TRBV4-1 and TRBJ1-2; D remains unclear. Germline V CDR1 and CDR2: MGHRA, YSYEKL. With 4 bases removed from V and 6 bases from J, the gap between germline ends came to 24 bases. This CDR3 comprises 17 residues. CDR3 coding DNA: TGCGCCAGCAGCCCCTGGCCGATGGGCCCTCGAGAGCATGGCTACACCTTC. Translated, it gives CASSPWPMGPREHGYTF.

The rearrangement joins TRBV6-4 to TRBJ2-1, with D tentatively TRBD2 (5 bases). Germline CDR1 MRHNA, CDR2 SNTAGT. The CDR3 sequence is 14 residues long. The germline V and J ends were trimmed by 0 bases and 9 bases, with 12 bases remaining between them. The CDR3 DNA is TGTGCCAGCAGTGACTCGAATCGGGCGGGTGAGCAGTTCTTC. As protein: CASSDSNRAGEQFF.

The rearrangement joins TRBV27 to TRBJ2-3, with D possibly being TRBD1 (5 bases). The CDR3 loop spans 15 amino acids. V was trimmed by 8 bases and J by 2 bases, leaving 17 bases between them. Germline-derived CDR1 and CDR2 are MNHEY and SMNVEV (reference sequence). CDR3 sequence reads: CASQSQGSTTDTQYF. The CDR3 DNA reads TGTGCCAGCCAAAGCCAGGGATCAACCACAGATACGCAGTATTTT.

In this sample, this clone turned up once. The chain uses TRBV29-1 and TRBJ2-1; a weak D match, TRBD1 (6 bases). Looked up from germline, CDR1 is SQVTM and CDR2 is ANQGSEA. Trimming cost V 6 bases and J 8 bases, with 14 bases left between them. This CDR3 has 12 amino acids. The CDR3 DNA is TGCAGCGTCCGACAGGATTTCGATGAGCAGTTCTTC. Amino acid sequence: CSVRQDFDEQFF.

The J gene is TRBJ2-5, the V gene TRBV18, with D tentatively TRBD1 (5 bases). CDR3 length equals 13 residues. Trimming took off 11 bases at V and 1 base at J, with 14 bases between the two ends. Germline V gene sequence: CDR1 KGHSH, CDR2 LQKENI. CDR3 residues: CAGRQSIQETQYF. CDR3 coding DNA: TGTGCCGGCCGACAGTCGATCCAAGAGACCCAGTACTTC.

This chain connects TRBV2 to TRBJ2-1; TRBD2 aligns across 13 bases. Unmatched junction bases numbered 7, after V lost 7 bases and J lost 1 base. Germline CDR1 is SNHLY and CDR2 is FYNNEI. The CDR3 is made up of 17 amino acids. The CDR3 nucleotides are TGTGCCAGCACTGGACTAGCGGGAGTGTCATCCTACAATGAGCAGTTCTTC. It codes for CASTGLAGVSSYNEQFF.

The chain joins TRBV5-1 to TRBJ2-2; 7 nucleotides match TRBD1. The V gene end was trimmed by 4 bases and the J gene end by 7 bases; junction bases not matched to a gene: 13. Germline V gene data show CDR1 as SGHRS and CDR2 as YFSETQ. This CDR3 is built from 16 residues. CDR3 region: CASSTAQTGSHGELFF. CDR3 nucleotide sequence: TGCGCCAGCAGCACCGCTCAGACAGGGAGTCACGGGGAGCTGTTTTTT.

In its sample, this clone was seen once. The chain carries TRBV14 and TRBJ2-7; the match to TRBD1 covers 8 bases. V dropped 2 bases and J dropped 6; count of bases not matched to a gene: 9. The CDR3 sequence is 15 residues long. Germline CDR1 is SGHDN and CDR2 is FVKESK. CDR3 nucleotides: TGTGCCAGCAGCCAAACCAGGACAGGGTTGGGCGAGCAGTACTTC. Encoded protein: CASSQTRTGLGEQYF. Full variable domain (outside the CDR3, taken from reference TRBV14 and TRBJ2-7): EAGVTQFPSHSVIEKGQTVTLRCDPISGHDNLYWYRRVMGKEIKFLLHFVKESKQDESGMPNNRFLAERTGGTYSTLKVQPAELEDSGVYFCASSQTRTGLGEQYFGPGTRLTVT.

The chain couples TRBV4-3 to TRBJ1-5; D may be TRBD1 (6 bases). The length of the CDR3 is 16 residues. V was cut by 0 bases and J by 3 bases, with 12 bases left in between. Germline values: CDR1 LGHNA, CDR2 YSLEER. DNA for the CDR3: TGCGCCAGCAGCCAAGAAGCAGGGGCATTCAATCAGCCCCAGCATTTT. Residues: CASSQEAGAFNQPQHF.

This clone was observed once. The V gene is TRBV27, the J gene TRBJ2-1; 8 nucleotides align to TRBD2. Germline trimming cut 3 bases from V and 7 bases from J; bases unmatched to any gene: 8. The CDR3 is made up of 15 amino acids. CDR1 and CDR2 (germline): MNHEY, SMNVEV (reference sequence). CDR3 protein: CASSFPAGGINEQFF. DNA for the CDR3: TGTGCCAGCAGTTTCCCTGCGGGAGGAATAAATGAGCAGTTCTTC.

The genes are TRBV11-2 and TRBJ2-5, with TRBD1 as a possible D gene (6 bases). Per germline, CDR1 SGHAT and CDR2 FQNNGV. V was pared by 0 bases and J by 7 bases, with 9 bases between. The CDR3 totals 13 residues. DNA for the CDR3: TGTGCCAGCAGCTTAGAACAGGGTAGGACCCAGTACTTC. Its protein product is CASSLEQGRTQYF.

The chain has TRBV5-6 and TRBJ1-6; 9 bases are a match to TRBD1. Germline loops: CDR1 SGHDT, CDR2 YYEEEE. V trimming: 2 bases; J trimming: 9 bases; junction bases outside the gene matches: 6. The CDR3 spans 15 residues. CDR3 sequence: CASSLGGTGRSPLHF. The CDR3 region has the DNA TGTGCCAGCAGCTTAGGAGGGACAGGGCGTTCACCCCTCCACTTT. Using reference TRBV5-6 and TRBJ1-6 for the parts outside the CDR3, the full variable domain is DAGVTQSPTHLIKTRGQQVTLRCSPKSGHDTVSWYQQALGQGPQFIFQYYEEEERQRGNFPDRFSGHQFPNYSSELNVNALLLGDSALYLCASSLGGTGRSPLHFGNGTRLTVT.

This clone was seen only a few times. This CDR3 reads CASRRSAREETQYF. The CDR3 DNA is TGTGCCAGCAGAAGATCAGCCAGGGAAGAGACCCAGTACTTC. V gene TRBV7-9 combines with J gene TRBJ2-5; weak D call: TRBD1 (5 bases). Trimming shortened V by 6 bases and J by 3 bases, and 14 bases separated the two germline ends. From germline, CDR1 is SEHNR and CDR2 FQNEAQ (reference sequence). CDR3 size: 14 residues. The full variable domain, in which reference TRBV7-9 and TRBJ2-5 provide the parts outside the CDR3, is DTGVSQNPRHKITKRGQNVTFRCDPISEHNRLYWYRQTLGQGPEFLTYFQNEAQLEKSRLLSDRFSAERPKGSFSTLEIQRTEQGDSAMYLCASRRSAREETQYFGPGTRLLVL.

In this sample, this clone turned up once. V usage is TRBV28 and J usage is TRBJ1-4, with D tentatively TRBD1 (6 bases). Germline V gene sequence: CDR1 MDHEN, CDR2 SYDVKM. V lost 6 bases and J lost 4, with 12 bases in between. The CDR3 is 14 residues long. CDR3 region: CASRTGTFNEKLFF. As DNA, the CDR3 is TGTGCCAGCAGGACCGGGACATTTAATGAAAAACTGTTTTTT.

V and J are TRBV5-1 and TRBJ1-1, with D possibly being TRBD1 (5 bases). The V gene's germline CDR1 is SGHRS and CDR2 YFSETQ. V lost 4 bases, J lost 5 bases, and 12 bases lay in between. This CDR3 comprises 13 residues. CDR3 residues: CASSGGASTEAFF. The CDR3 DNA follows: TGCGCCAGCAGCGGTGGGGCAAGTACTGAAGCTTTCTTT.

V gene TRBV29-1 combines with J gene TRBJ2-7; unclear D gene. The CDR3 spans 15 residues. Trimming stripped 2 bases from V and 1 base from J, with 15 bases between. Germline CDR1 is SQVTM and CDR2 is ANQGSEA. The CDR3 DNA is TGCAGCGTTGAACAAAGGTCTCGAGGATCCTACGAGCAGTACTTC. This translates into CSVEQRSRGSYEQYF.

The rearrangement links TRBV9 to TRBJ1-1; 7 bases are shared with TRBD1. The CDR3 runs 13 residues. Germline V lookup: CDR1 SGDLS, CDR2 YYNGEE. V lost 4 bases, J lost 3 bases, and 3 bases stayed unmatched. The CDR3 region is CASSTTGDTEAFF. CDR3 nucleotides: TGTGCCAGCAGCACAACAGGGGACACTGAAGCTTTCTTT. Full variable domain (missing parts from reference TRBV9 and TRBJ1-1): DSGVTQTPKHLITATGQRVTLRCSPRSGDLSVYWYQQSLDQGLQFLIQYYNGEERAKGNILERFSAQQFPDLHSELNLSSLELGDSALYFCASSTTGDTEAFFGQGTRLTVV.